This T cell receptor beta chain originates from a study of blood T cell repertoires in COVID-19. Study as a whole: Italy, Spain and the United States were the sources of the convalescent and acute COVID-19 samples. Sources were T cells, B-cell-depleted T cells, or PBMCs; the material itself was cDNA or gDNA.

Trimming removed 3 bases at V and 5 bases at J, with 11 bases between. The CDR3 totals 13 residues. CDR1 is MNHEY, CDR2 SMNVEV, per germline (reference sequence). How the authors handled the data: Scientists estimated how many nucleated cells there were by amplifying reference gene primers. The assay was immunoSEQ multiplex PCR, and TCRdb's table has in-frame clones only and misses some. From that table come the V and J calls and clone size; the DNA was used to work out D and trimming. Among some 210,000 clones listed, around 82% were seen once. The TCR was taken from a woman in her thirties or forties with acute or convalescent COVID-19. Sample: peripheral blood. This chain joins TRBV27 and TRBJ2-7, with D possibly matching TRBD1 (5 bases). This CDR3 reads CASSFVQGNEQYF. As DNA, the CDR3 is TGTGCCAGCAGTTTTGTTCAGGGAAACGAGCAGTACTTC.